This TCR beta chain was recorded in a study of blood T cell repertoires in COVID-19 (dated by TCRdb to the early 2020s). Regarding the research as a whole: Samples covering the acute and convalescent phases of COVID-19 were provided by collaborators in the United States, Italy and Spain. Subjects who had been exposed to COVID-19, were actively infected with it, or had recovered from it provided the deeply sampled blood TCRbeta repertoires that made up the dataset. Samples were obtained from the ongoing ImmuneRACE study (first 160 participants) and from 1,254 subjects provided by 6 global collaborators. The prospective study material was composed of cDNA or gDNA derived from T cells, B-cell-depleted T cells, or PBMCs. A de-identified subject ID, COVID-19 status, age in years and sex were almost always included in the sample metadata. The repertoires were released in a freely available public database meant as a resource for research on the immune response to SARS-CoV-2. Where HLA class I and class II types were available, the types were taken from metadata supplied by the sample provider, not from assay-based typing.

Summary of the overall study and its limitations: Clinical and demographic metadata were provided uncurated, with the amount varying by source and participant.

Participants in the prospective study were aged roughly 18 to 89 years, lived in more than 20 United States geographic areas, and enrolled through a virtual design. To assign participants to cohorts, the prospective study relied on clinical history that participants themselves reported in a screening survey and a study questionnaire. Recovered participants in ImmuneRACE Cohort 3 were defined by two consecutive negative NP/OP PCR tests, clearance by a healthcare professional, or resolution of symptoms. In the prospective study, mobile phlebotomists collected whole blood, serum and a nasopharyngeal or oropharyngeal swab from each participant. Additional blood draws and questionnaires over an approximately 2-month period could optionally be provided by prospective study participants. Prospective study blood samples were shipped either frozen or at room temperature before DNA extraction. Relative to germline, V is 0 bases shorter and J is 0 bases shorter, with 21 bases between their ends. CDR3 length: 19 amino acids, cysteine to phenylalanine. Left in the record is the CDR3 DNA by itself, 57 bases read in frame from the first base. The CDR1 and CDR2 encoded by the germline V gene are ENHRY and SYGVKD.

TCRbeta CDR3 regions were amplified from genomic DNA using the immunoSEQ Assay, a bias-controlled multiplex PCR. The study's own analysis went as follows. Within the assay, amplification of reference gene primers was used to estimate how many nucleated cells each sample contained. To quantify the absolute abundance of each unique TCRbeta CDR3 rearrangement, sequence reads were collapsed and filtered. For each sample, productive Simpson clonality was calculated by taking the square root of Simpson's diversity index across productive rearrangements. The table was pulled from immuneACCESS by TCRdb, which kept in-frame rearrangements only. Such tables lose some clones; where checked, under half of the loss comes from unresolved V genes, and the rest has no known cause. From that table come the V and J calls and clone size; the DNA was used to work out D and trimming. This sample gives about 180,000 clones in total; 82% of them show up just once. The ten top clones hold 15% to 20% of the sample.

Comments on this clone: Its target antigen remains unknown. Nothing much larger sits one base from this clone, and base qualities are not available.

The chain employs TRBV10-3 and TRBJ2-7; the best D guess is TRBD1, with 6 bases matching. The sequenced sample consisted of PBMCs or T cells enriched from blood (not recorded which). The clonotype comes from a man between 60 and 75 years old who had recovered from COVID-19. In nucleotides, the sequence is TGTGCCATCAGTGAGTCTCACCTTCGGCAGGGGCCCATCTCCTACGAGCAGTACTTC. Translated, this is CAISESHLRQGPISYEQYF.